Described below is a single T cell receptor beta chain sequence and its context. The target antigen is unknown. TCRdb reprocessed the 5' RACE reads with MiXCR, giving one entry per CDR3 protein. The sample includes about 270,000 distinct CDR3 sequences, approximately 19% of them seen just once. The data originate from a study of T-cell memory formation after mild COVID-19. Regarding the study as a whole: Second-wave clones reaching peak frequency on day 37 lacked confirmed SARS-CoV-2 specificity.

This TCR was sampled from a man aged 18 to 35 who had mild COVID-19 (a few samples of this study predate the infection). Cell type and time point are not known. Specimen: PBMCs or a T cell subset sorted from them (not recorded which).

CDR3 in amino acids: CASSSNLVAYEQYF. The DNA of the CDR3 is TGTGCCAGCAGCTCCAACTTGGTAGCCTACGAGCAGTACTTC. This chain joins TRBV7-9 and TRBJ2-7; the D is unclear. V lost 4 bases, J lost 2 bases, and 12 bases lay in between. The germline CDR1 and CDR2 sequences are SEHNR and FQNEAQ (reference sequence). There are 14 residues in the CDR3.